This record looks at one T cell receptor (beta chain) sequence and its context. Its antigen is as yet unknown. The data were taken from a study of blood T cells in healthy people across ages. The wider study: Every two T cells gave about one barcoded beta molecule via template switching. Findings of the study overall: Estimates of diversity drawn from one million T cells were considered underestimates. CMV status of donors was unknown, possibly confounding expanded clonotype changes.

A sample-barcoded 5' primer and a J-beta primer mix were used in a second PCR of roughly 7 to 12 cycles. Samples each returned at least 3 million CDR3-containing paired-end reads. Each CDR3 protein gets one entry after TCRdb re-called the 5' RACE reads with MiXCR. The table shows around 2 million distinct CDR3 sequences, with approximately 39% occurring only once. The sequenced sample was blood. This TCR derives from a human donor in good health.

CDR3 in amino acids: CAISDPGLTYEQYF. CDR3 bases: TGTGCCATCAGTGATCCGGGGTTAACCTACGAGCAGTACTTC. The chain recombines TRBV10-3 with TRBJ2-7, with D possibly matching TRBD2 (5 bases). Trimming left V 3 bases short and J 2 bases short, with 11 bases between. Germline CDR1 is ENHRY and CDR2 is SYGVKD. The CDR3 totals 14 residues.